Below are 9 T cell receptor beta chains sequenced from a single sample in a study of shared clonotypes between healthy human individuals (dated by TCRdb to 2018 to 2020). CD8 naive samples were obtained by positive selection for CCR7 among CD45RO-negative cells, yielding a CD45RA+CCR7+ population from which TemRA cells were excluded. Library preparation used the immunoSEQ multiplex PCR assay. TCRdb holds this immuneACCESS table with in-frame rearrangements only. Some clones are missing; in checked studies, unresolved V genes explain under half, and the rest has no known cause. Present in this sample are over 2,000,000 clones, just under 95% of which were seen just once. The top ten clones comprise around 1.8% of the sample. Specimen: naive CD8+ T cells from PBMCs. The cell subset or site label on this specimen signifies: CD45RA+CCR7+. The receptors here all came from a man younger than 35 in good health. Some clones in this sample may be carry-over from other donors' samples.

The gene calls are TRBV30 and TRBJ2-2, with TRBD2 matching 11 bases. From germline, CDR1 is GTSNPN and CDR2 SVGIG (reference sequence). CDR3 length: 17 amino acids. Trimming at V came to 3 bases and at J to 3 bases, leaving 9 bases not matched to a gene. This CDR3 is CAWSDPGLADYTGELFF. DNA for the CDR3: TGTGCCTGGAGCGACCCGGGACTAGCGGACTACACCGGGGAGCTGTTTTTT.

The chain carries TRBV6-6 and TRBJ2-2; D may be TRBD1 or TRBD2 (5 bases each). The CDR3 loop spans 12 amino acids. Germline assignment: CDR1 MNHNY and CDR2 SVGAGI (reference sequence). Trimming took 8 bases from V and 3 from J, leaving 7 bases between them. The CDR3 DNA sequence: TGTGCCAGCGGGGGACACACCGGGGAGCTGTTTTTT. Amino acids: CASGGHTGELFF.

The chain is built from TRBV7-9 and TRBJ2-3; D uncertain. The CDR3 covers 15 residues. The germline CDR1 and CDR2 sequences are SEHNR and FQNEAQ (reference sequence). Trimming stripped 8 bases from V and 0 bases from J, with 15 bases between. CDR3 sequence: CASDTRDSSTDTQYF. The CDR3 nucleotides read TGTGCCAGCGACACTCGAGACTCTAGCACAGATACGCAGTATTTT. The full variable domain, completed using reference TRBV7-9 and TRBJ2-3, is DTGVSQNPRHKITKRGQNVTFRCDPISEHNRLYWYRQTLGQGPEFLTYFQNEAQLEKSRLLSDRFSAERPKGSFSTLEIQRTEQGDSAMYLCASDTRDSSTDTQYFGPGTRLTVL.

V gene TRBV27 combines with J gene TRBJ1-1; 9 bases fit TRBD1. This CDR3 has 16 residues. Germline-derived CDR1 and CDR2 are MNHEY and SMNVEV (reference sequence). With 7 bases clipped from V and 6 bases from J, the junction kept 15 bases outside the gene matches. DNA of the CDR3: TGTGCCAGCACCGATCGTTACGGGACAGGGACGGCTGAAGCTTTCTTT. Residues: CASTDRYGTGTAEAFF.

This clone showed up just once. This chain uses TRBV5-5 with TRBJ2-1; D uncertain. Germline lookup yields CDR1 SGHKS and CDR2 YYEKEE (reference sequence). CDR3 length equals 13 residues. The V and J ends lost 1 base and 5 bases respectively, with 7 bases between them. The CDR3 sequence: CASSLNINNEQFF. CDR3 bases: TGTGCCAGCAGCTTGAACATCAACAATGAGCAGTTCTTC.

The chain combines TRBV19 with TRBJ2-7; D possibly corresponds to TRBD2 (6 bases). With 1 base removed from V and 3 bases from J, the gap between germline ends came to 13 bases. Germline CDR1 is LNHDA and CDR2 is SQIVND (reference sequence). This CDR3 contains 15 residues. DNA for the CDR3: TGTGCCAGTAGTATAGGTAGCGGCCTCAACTACGAGCAGTACTTC. Translating it yields CASSIGSGLNYEQYF.

The V gene is TRBV2, the J gene TRBJ1-1, with no clear D. Trimming removed 1 base from V and 1 base from J, with 7 bases in between. CDR1 and CDR2 (germline): SNHLY, FYNNEI. CDR3 length: 14 residues. Here the CDR3 DNA reads TGTGCCAGCAGTGAAGACTCAGAGAACACTGAAGCTTTCTTT. This translates into CASSEDSENTEAFF.

Comment on this clone: Other DNA sequences within the sample encode an identical CDR3. The chain has TRBV27 and TRBJ2-7; TRBD1 matches 8 bases. V lost 3 bases to trimming and J lost 2 bases; unmatched junction nucleotides: 6. From germline, CDR1 is MNHEY and CDR2 SMNVEV (reference sequence). CDR3 length: 15 residues. The CDR3 nucleotides read TGTGCCAGCAGTTTCGGACAGGGATACCCCTACGAGCAGTACTTC. Protein product: CASSFGQGYPYEQYF.

CDR3 protein: CASNRGSSYNEQFF. The DNA for the CDR3 is TGTGCCAGTAACAGGGGGAGCTCCTACAATGAGCAGTTCTTC. The chain recombines TRBV19 with TRBJ2-1; 8 bases are shared with TRBD1. The CDR3 consists of 14 residues. Germline CDR1 is LNHDA and CDR2 is SQIVND (reference sequence). The V and J ends lost 7 bases and 0 bases, in that order; junction bases with no gene match: 2.